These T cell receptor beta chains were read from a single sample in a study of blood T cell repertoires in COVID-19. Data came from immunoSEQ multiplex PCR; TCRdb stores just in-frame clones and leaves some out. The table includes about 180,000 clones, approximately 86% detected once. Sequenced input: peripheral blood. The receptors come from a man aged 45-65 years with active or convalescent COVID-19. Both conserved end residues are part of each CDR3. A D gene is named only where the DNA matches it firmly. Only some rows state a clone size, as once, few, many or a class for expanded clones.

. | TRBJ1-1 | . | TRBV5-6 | CASSLDFGGQNTEAFF | TGTGCCAGCAGCTTGGATTTCGGGGGGCAGAACACTGAAGCTTTCTTT
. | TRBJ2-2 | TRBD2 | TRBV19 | CASTKGLAANTGELFF | TGTGCCAGTACCAAAGGACTAGCGGCGAACACCGGGGAGCTGTTTTTT
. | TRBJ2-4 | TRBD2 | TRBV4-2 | CASSQAVAGASSLAKNIQYF | TGTGCCAGCAGCCAAGCCGTAGCGGGAGCTTCATCCTTAGCCAAAAACATTCAGTACTTC
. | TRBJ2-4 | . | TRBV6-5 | CASSTRAGGQNIQYF | TGTGCCAGCAGCACCCGGGCTGGGGGCCAAAACATTCAGTACTTC
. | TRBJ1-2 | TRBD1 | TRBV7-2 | CASSLTGGAGSGYTF | TGTGCCAGCAGCTTAACAGGGGGCGCAGGATCTGGCTACACCTTC
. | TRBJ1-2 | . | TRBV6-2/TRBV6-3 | CASSYFVVQRAGYTF | TGTGCCAGCAGTTACTTTGTAGTACAGAGGGCCGGCTACACCTTC
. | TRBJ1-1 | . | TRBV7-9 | CASSSSLRGYNTEAFF | TGTGCCAGCAGCTCCAGCCTCAGGGGTTATAACACTGAAGCTTTCTTT
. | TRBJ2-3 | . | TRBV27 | CASSPRGEATDTQYF | TGTGCCAGCAGCCCTAGAGGGGAGGCCACAGATACGCAGTATTTT
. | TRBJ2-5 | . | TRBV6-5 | CASGWGANQYF | TGTGCCAGCGGGTGGGGAGCAAACCAGTACTTC
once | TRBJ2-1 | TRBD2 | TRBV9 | CASSEAGGSYNEQFF | TGTGCCAGCAGCGAAGCGGGGGGCTCCTACAATGAGCAGTTCTTC
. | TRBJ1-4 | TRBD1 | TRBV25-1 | CASSQWGQGNEKLFF | TGTGCCAGCAGTCAGTGGGGACAGGGGAATGAAAAACTGTTTTTT
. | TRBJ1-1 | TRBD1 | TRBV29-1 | CSVPKTGYLSGTEAFF | TGCAGCGTCCCCAAGACAGGGTACTTATCAGGCACTGAAGCTTTCTTT
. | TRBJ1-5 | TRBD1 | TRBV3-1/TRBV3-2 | CASSQGQSPNQPQHF | TGTGCCAGCAGCCAGGGACAGAGCCCCAATCAGCCCCAGCATTTT
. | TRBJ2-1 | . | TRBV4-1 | CASSAVGTTYNEQFF | TGCGCCAGCAGCGCGGTAGGGACAACCTACAATGAGCAGTTCTTC
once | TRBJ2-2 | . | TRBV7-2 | CASSPYNGELFF | TGTGCCAGCAGCCCGTATAACGGGGAGCTGTTTTTT
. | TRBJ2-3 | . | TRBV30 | CAWNSRVADTQYF | TGTGCCTGGAATTCGCGGGTGGCGGATACGCAGTATTTT
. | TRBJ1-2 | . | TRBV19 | CASTPSTGTNYGYTF | TGTGCCAGTACCCCCTCAACAGGGACCAACTATGGCTACACCTTC
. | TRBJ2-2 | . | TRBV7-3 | CASSLTISGLNTGELFF | TGTGCCAGCAGCCTCACCATTAGCGGTTTGAACACCGGGGAGCTGTTTTTT
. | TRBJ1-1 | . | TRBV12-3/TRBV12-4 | CASRSPPGVAF | TGTGCCAGCAGATCCCCCCCCGGGGTAGCTTTT
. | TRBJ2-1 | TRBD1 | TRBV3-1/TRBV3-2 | CASSQDLTGAVEQFF | TGTGCCAGCAGCCAAGATCTTACAGGGGCCGTTGAGCAGTTCTTC
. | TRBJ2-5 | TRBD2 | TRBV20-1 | CSASRPSGGIRDQYF | TGCAGTGCTAGTCGTCCTAGCGGGGGAATTAGGGACCAGTACTTC
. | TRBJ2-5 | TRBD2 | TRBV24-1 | CATSDTASGRAETQYF | TGTGCCACCAGTGATACGGCTAGCGGGAGGGCGGAGACCCAGTACTTC
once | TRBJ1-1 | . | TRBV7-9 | CASTVTGPGNTEAFF | TGTGCCAGCACAGTGACAGGACCGGGGAACACTGAAGCTTTCTTT
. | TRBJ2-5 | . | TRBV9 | CASSARGGFVEETQYF | TGTGCCAGCAGCGCGCGGGGCGGGTTTGTTGAAGAGACCCAGTACTTC
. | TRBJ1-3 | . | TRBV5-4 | CASSLERGNTIYF | TGTGCCAGCAGCTTGGAGCGGGGAAACACCATATATTTT
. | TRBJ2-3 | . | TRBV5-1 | CASSLGISAVNTQYF | TGCGCCAGCAGCTTGGGGATCAGCGCCGTAAATACGCAGTATTTT
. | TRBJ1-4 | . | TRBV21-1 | CASRGLGGPREKLFF | TGTGCCAGCCGAGGTTTAGGGGGCCCTCGTGAAAAACTGTTTTTT
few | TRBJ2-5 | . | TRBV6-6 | CASSQRETQYF | TGTGCCAGCAGTCAGAGGGAGACCCAGTACTTC
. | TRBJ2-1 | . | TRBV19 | CASSISRLQEQFF | TGTGCCAGTAGTATATCGAGGTTACAAGAGCAGTTCTTC
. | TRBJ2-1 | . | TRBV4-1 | CASSHIRNEQFF | TGCGCCAGCAGCCACATACGGAATGAGCAGTTCTTC
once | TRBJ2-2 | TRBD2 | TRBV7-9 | CASNTGGLLNTGELFF | TGTGCCAGCAATACGGGGGGACTCTTGAACACCGGGGAGCTGTTTTTT
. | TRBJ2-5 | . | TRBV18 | CASSPRTDGETQYF | TGTGCCAGCTCACCACGGACAGATGGGGAGACCCAGTACTTC
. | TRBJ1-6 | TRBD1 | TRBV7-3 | CASSHLGQDYNSPLHF | TGTGCCAGCAGCCACCTAGGACAGGACTATAATTCACCCCTCCACTTT